The 31 T cell receptor beta chains below were found in one sample sequenced in a study of cytomegalovirus exposure and HLA in healthy donors. This PCR relied on a set of 60 Vbeta primers and 13 Jbeta primers. Produced via immunoSEQ multiplex PCR; TCRdb's table is partial and in-frame only. The sample records 100,000 to 150,000 clones, approximately 78% being singletons. The material sequenced was PBMCs. All receptors come from a female donor in good health and CMV-seronegative.

The chain carries TRBV30 and TRBJ2-7; the D gene is possibly TRBD1 (6 bases). CDR1 is GTSNPN, CDR2 SVGIG, per germline (reference sequence). This CDR3 is built from 12 residues. V lost 3 bases to trimming and J lost 3 bases, with 9 bases between them. CDR3 sequence: CAWRGRGYEQYF. The CDR3 bases are TGTGCCTGGAGGGGCAGGGGCTACGAGCAGTACTTC.

The chain uses TRBV7-2 and TRBJ2-3; possibly TRBD2 for D (6 bases). The germline V gene has CDR1 SGHTA and CDR2 FQGNSA. Trimming pared 3 bases from V and 5 bases from J, leaving 18 bases between. The CDR3 is 16 amino acids. The CDR3 DNA reads as TGTGCCAGCAGCTTCTCCGGGGGACTTGTGGAAGATACGCAGTATTTT. Translating it yields CASSFSGGLVEDTQYF.

Concerning this clone itself: Germline is not matched at one junction end, which may reflect a read error. The gene calls are TRBV5-1 and TRBJ1-4; 7 bases map to TRBD1. Germline V gene sequence: CDR1 SGHRS, CDR2 YFSETQ. CDR3 length equals 15 residues. The CDR3 nucleotides read TGCGCCAGCAGTTTGGGGGGGACAGTTAATGAAAAACTGTTTTTT. Its translation: CASSLGGTVNEKLFF.

This chain connects TRBV28 to TRBJ2-6, with 9 nucleotides matching TRBD2. V lost 5 bases to trimming and J lost 4 bases; unmatched junction nucleotides: 3. In germline, CDR1 is MDHEN, CDR2 SYDVKM. There are 15 residues in the CDR3. Here the CDR3 reads CASSRGGAGANVLTF. The CDR3, as DNA: TGTGCCAGCAGTCGCGGGGGGGCCGGGGCCAACGTCCTGACTTTC.

The chain combines TRBV9 with TRBJ2-7; no clear D gene. Germline V gene lookup returns CDR1 SGDLS and CDR2 YYNGEE. Trimming took 0 bases from V and 1 from J, leaving 11 bases between them. The CDR3 loop spans 15 amino acids. CDR3 region: CASSVAPTGSYEQYF. The CDR3 DNA follows: TGTGCCAGCAGCGTAGCTCCGACGGGTTCCTACGAGCAGTACTTC.

The chain joins TRBV19 to TRBJ2-7; D may be TRBD2 (6 bases). V lost 5 bases and J lost 5, with 22 bases in between. This CDR3 has 16 residues. CDR1 and CDR2 from the germline V gene are LNHDA and SQIVND (reference sequence). DNA of the CDR3: TGTGCCAGTAGTTTGGTTCCGGGAGTGAGACCAGACGAGCAGTACTTC. It codes for CASSLVPGVRPDEQYF.

The V call is TRBV29-1, the J call TRBJ1-2; D is undetermined. CDR3 size: 16 residues. Germline CDR1 is SQVTM and CDR2 is ANQGSEA. V gave up 1 base and J gave up 0 bases, with 15 bases separating them. CDR3 in DNA: TGCAGCGTTGAAGTCAACGGGTTCGGAGCTAACTATGGCTACACCTTC. Protein sequence: CSVEVNGFGANYGYTF.

This chain connects TRBV7-5 to TRBJ1-1. TRBV7-5 is a pseudogene. The CDR3 contains 14 residues. CDR3 DNA: TGTGTCAGAAGCTTGCGTTGGGGGGGCACTGAAGCTTTCTTT. The encoded protein is CVRSLRWGGTEAFF.

The rearrangement links TRBV7-9 to TRBJ1-2, with D possibly matching TRBD1 (6 bases). The ends were cut back, 3 bases at V and 4 bases at J, with 12 bases in the middle. CDR1 and CDR2 from the germline V gene are SEHNR and FQNEAQ (reference sequence). The CDR3 covers 14 residues. For the CDR3, the DNA is TGTGCCAGCAGCTTGGCAGGGGCGCCCTATGGCTACACCTTC. Translated: CASSLAGAPYGYTF.

The chain joins TRBV5-1 to TRBJ2-7; 9 bases are shared with TRBD1. The CDR3 runs 15 residues. V was clipped by 4 bases and J by 4 bases; unmatched bases: 9. Germline V gene sequence: CDR1 SGHRS, CDR2 YFSETQ. The CDR3 region has the DNA TGCGCCAGCAGCCCCGGGACAGGGCTAAAATACGAGCAGTACTTC. It translates to CASSPGTGLKYEQYF.

V usage is TRBV4-3 and J usage is TRBJ1-2; 8 bases match TRBD1. The CDR3 totals 15 residues. V was pared by 2 bases and J by 2 bases, with 4 bases of the junction left unmatched. The germline V gene has CDR1 LGHNA and CDR2 YSLEER. The CDR3 here is CASSQWTGKNYGYTF. The CDR3 DNA reads TGCGCCAGCAGCCAATGGACAGGGAAAAACTATGGCTACACCTTC.

About this clone: This same CDR3 is encoded by further DNA sequences in the sample. The gene calls are TRBV6-1 and TRBJ1-2; maybe TRBD1 (5 bases). This CDR3 spans 14 amino acids. Trimming shortened V by 8 bases and J by 4 bases, and 17 bases separated the two germline ends. CDR1 and CDR2 from the germline V gene are MNHNS and SASEGT. The CDR3 region has the DNA TGTGCCAGCGGGGCGGGACCCCTGGGCTATGGCTACACCTTC. Its protein product is CASGAGPLGYGYTF.

As concerns this clone: This sample also contains other DNA sequences that code for the same CDR3. The V gene is TRBV5-1, the J gene TRBJ2-7; TRBD2 aligns across 7 bases. V was clipped by 0 bases and J by 1 base; unmatched bases: 4. Germline V lookup: CDR1 SGHRS, CDR2 YFSETQ. The CDR3 has 15 residues. Here the CDR3 reads CASSLAGGGSYEQYF. CDR3 DNA: TGCGCCAGCAGCTTGGCCGGGGGAGGGTCCTACGAGCAGTACTTC.

The chain carries TRBV21-1 and TRBJ2-3; the DNA was not compared with TRBD1, the D call given in the table. TRBV21-1 is labeled a pseudogene. The CDR3 covers 21 residues. CDR3 sequence (DNA): TGTGCCAGCCCCCCTAAAAGACAGGGGAAAAACTACCCCCACAGCACAGATACGCAGTATTTT. Protein product: CASPPKRQGKNYPHSTDTQYF.

The V gene is TRBV6-5, the J gene TRBJ2-7; 8 nucleotides match TRBD2. This CDR3 is built from 14 residues. V was pared by 2 bases and J by 5 bases, with 5 bases of the junction left unmatched. Germline V CDR1 and CDR2: MNHEY, SVGAGI. The CDR3 is CASSYRGLVDEQYF. DNA for the CDR3: TGTGCCAGCAGTTACAGGGGACTAGTCGACGAGCAGTACTTC.

This clone was counted once. The rearrangement links TRBV28 to TRBJ2-5; TRBD2 is a possible D gene (6 bases). This CDR3 has 13 amino acids. Germline V gene data show CDR1 as MDHEN and CDR2 as SYDVKM. V shed 6 bases and J shed 5 bases, with 13 bases lying between them. CDR3 residues: CASSPRRAETQYF. The CDR3 DNA follows: TGTGCCAGCAGCCCCAGGAGGGCGGAGACCCAGTACTTC. Supplemented by reference TRBV28 and TRBJ2-5, the full variable domain reads DVKVTQSSRYLVKRTGEKVFLECVQDMDHENMFWYRQDPGLGLRLIYFSYDVKMKEKGDIPEGYSVSREKKERFSLILESASTNQTSMYLCASSPRRAETQYFGPGTRLLVL.

The V call is TRBV19, the J call TRBJ2-4; the match to TRBD1 covers 10 bases. From germline, CDR1 is LNHDA and CDR2 SQIVND (reference sequence). This CDR3 region has 15 residues. The ends lost 6 bases at V and 9 bases at J; junction bases unmatched: 11. The CDR3 coding sequence is TGTGCCAGTAGGCCGACAGGGGGCGGGGGAGGCATTCAGTACTTC. It encodes CASRPTGGGGGIQYF.

This clone was counted once. The chain couples TRBV6-5 to TRBJ1-2; 8 bases line up with TRBD1. This CDR3 is built from 15 residues. J lost 5 bases, V lost 0 bases, and 5 bases had no gene match. Germline V lookup: CDR1 MNHEY, CDR2 SVGAGI. The CDR3 spells CASSYSRGLGYGYTF. For the CDR3, the DNA is TGTGCCAGCAGTTACTCCAGGGGGCTAGGGTATGGCTACACCTTC.

This clone occurred a few times. The chain employs TRBV5-1 and TRBJ1-3; D call uncertain. V lost 0 bases, J lost 0 bases, and 7 bases lay in between. This CDR3 comprises 15 residues. Germline V gives CDR1 SGHRS, CDR2 YFSETQ. This CDR3 is CASSLAGSSGNTIYF. The CDR3 bases are TGCGCCAGCAGCTTGGCGGGAAGCTCTGGAAACACCATATATTTT.

The chain couples TRBV5-1 to TRBJ2-1, with 11 bases lining up with TRBD1. Germline V CDR1 and CDR2: SGHRS, YFSETQ. The J segment lost 3 bases and the V segment lost 0 bases, leaving 2 bases of the junction unmatched. The CDR3 spans 16 residues. This CDR3 is CASSLGDRGGYNEQFF. The CDR3 nucleotides are TGCGCCAGCAGCTTGGGGGACAGGGGGGGCTACAATGAGCAGTTCTTC.

The chain carries TRBV19 and TRBJ1-5; D perhaps matches TRBD1 (6 bases). Trimming removed 5 bases at V and 1 base at J, with 9 bases between. Germline CDR1 reads LNHDA; CDR2 reads SQIVND (reference sequence). This CDR3 is 14 amino acids long. The CDR3 loop is CASSWQGSNQPQHF. CDR3 in DNA: TGTGCCAGTAGTTGGCAGGGGAGCAATCAGCCCCAGCATTTT.

V is TRBV4-1 and J is TRBJ2-3, with D possibly matching TRBD1 (6 bases). CDR3 length: 16 amino acids. V lost 8 bases to trimming and J lost 0 bases, with 18 bases between them. The germline V gene encodes CDR1 MGHRA and CDR2 YSYEKL. The CDR3 sequence is CASQAKGVTSTDTQYF. CDR3 coding DNA: TGCGCCAGCCAAGCCAAGGGGGTTACTAGCACAGATACGCAGTATTTT.

The chain combines TRBV6-1 with TRBJ2-5; 7 bases agree with TRBD1. The ends lost 1 base at V and 4 bases at J; junction bases unmatched: 6. The CDR3 totals 15 residues. CDR1 is MNHNS, CDR2 SASEGT, per germline. The CDR3 bases are TGTGCCAGCAGTGAAGGGGGGACAGCCCTAGAGACCCAGTACTTC. This codes for CASSEGGTALETQYF.

The CDR3 loop is CASRRGGTSGEEETQYF. The CDR3 nucleotides are TGTGCCAGCCGGCGAGGTGGGACTAGCGGGGAGGAAGAGACCCAGTACTTC. This sequence joins TRBV25-1 and TRBJ2-5, with 13 bases identical to TRBD2. Germline V gene sequence: CDR1 MGHDK, CDR2 SYGVNS. The CDR3 has 17 residues. V lost 8 bases and J lost 3; bases outside the gene matches: 12. Using reference TRBV25-1 and TRBJ2-5 for the parts outside the CDR3, the full variable domain is EADIYQTPRYLVIGTGKKITLECSQTMGHDKMYWYQQDPGMELHLIHYSYGVNSTEKGDLSSESTVSRIRTEHFPLTLESARPSHTSQYLCASRRGGTSGEEETQYFGPGTRLLVL.

This chain links TRBV6-5 with TRBJ2-7; a possible D gene is TRBD2 (5 bases). The CDR3 covers 15 residues. The V and J ends lost 5 bases and 4 bases respectively, with 18 bases between them. Looked up from germline, CDR1 is MNHEY and CDR2 is SVGAGI. CDR3 bases: TGTGCCAGCAGTCAGCGGCCCCCCTCCTTTTACGAGCAGTACTTC. Its protein is CASSQRPPSFYEQYF.

The chain employs TRBV5-1 and TRBJ1-1, with a weak D call TRBD1 (6 bases). The V end was cut by 4 bases, the J end by 6 bases, with 19 bases between. The CDR3 contains 15 residues. Germline V gives CDR1 SGHRS, CDR2 YFSETQ. The DNA of the CDR3 is TGCGCCAGCAGCCCCACTAACAGGGTTTCGGCTGAAGCTTTCTTT. This codes for CASSPTNRVSAEAFF. The full variable domain, its missing parts supplied by reference TRBV5-1 and TRBJ1-1, is KAGVTQTPRYLIKTRGQQVTLSCSPISGHRSVSWYQQTPGQGLQFLFEYFSETQRNKGNFPGRFSGRQFSNSRSEMNVSTLELGDSALYLCASSPTNRVSAEAFFGQGTRLTVV.

The gene calls are TRBV19 and TRBJ1-1; no clear D gene. V was trimmed by 6 bases and J by 4 bases, leaving 15 bases between them. Germline V gene data show CDR1 as LNHDA and CDR2 as SQIVND (reference sequence). CDR3 size: 14 residues. The CDR3 DNA reads as TGTGCCAGTAGCCCCGACGGGAGGGCCACTGAAGCTTTCTTT. Amino acids: CASSPDGRATEAFF.

This clone occurred once. This sequence joins TRBV5-6 and TRBJ2-1, with 11 bases lining up with TRBD2. Trimming took 2 bases from V and 8 from J; bases not matched to a gene: 9. The CDR3 sequence is 16 residues long. The germline V gene has CDR1 SGHDT and CDR2 YYEEEE. The DNA for the CDR3 is TGTGCCAGCAGCTTATTCGGGACTAGCGGAAGCGATGAGCAGTTCTTC. Its translation: CASSLFGTSGSDEQFF.

This chain connects TRBV6-6 to TRBJ2-2; TRBD2 aligns across 8 bases. Germline CDR1 is MNHNY and CDR2 is SVGAGI (reference sequence). There are 15 residues in the CDR3. The ends lost 7 bases at V and 8 bases at J; junction bases unmatched: 12. In DNA, the CDR3 is TGTGCCAGCACCGCCTCGGGGACTAGATTTGGGGAGCTGTTTTTT. Its protein product is CASTASGTRFGELFF.

The chain is built from TRBV6-6 and TRBJ1-1; D is unclear. Per germline, CDR1 MNHNY and CDR2 SVGAGI (reference sequence). The V end was cut by 6 bases, the J end by 2 bases, with 13 bases between. CDR3 length equals 14 residues. The CDR3: CASRSSGINTEAFF. The CDR3 DNA reads TGTGCCAGCAGGTCCTCGGGAATTAACACTGAAGCTTTCTTT.

The V call is TRBV28, the J call TRBJ1-4; 7 bases are a match to TRBD1. CDR1 and CDR2 from the germline V gene are MDHEN and SYDVKM. This CDR3 contains 16 residues. J lost 4 bases, V lost 7 bases, and 12 bases had no gene match. CDR3: CASTLDRDSGNEKLFF. The DNA for the CDR3 is TGTGCCAGCACCTTAGACAGGGACAGTGGTAATGAAAAACTGTTTTTT.